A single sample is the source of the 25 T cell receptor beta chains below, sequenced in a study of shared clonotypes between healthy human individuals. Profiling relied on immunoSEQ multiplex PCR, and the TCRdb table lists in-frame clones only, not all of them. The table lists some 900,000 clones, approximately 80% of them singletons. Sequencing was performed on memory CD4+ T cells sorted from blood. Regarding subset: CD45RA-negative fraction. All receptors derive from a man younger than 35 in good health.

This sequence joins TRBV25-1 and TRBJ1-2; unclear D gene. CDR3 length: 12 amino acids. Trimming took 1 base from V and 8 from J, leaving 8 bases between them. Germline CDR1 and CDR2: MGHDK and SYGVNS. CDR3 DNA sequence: TGTGCCAGCAGTGAATCGGCAGTCGGCTACACCTTC. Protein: CASSESAVGYTF.

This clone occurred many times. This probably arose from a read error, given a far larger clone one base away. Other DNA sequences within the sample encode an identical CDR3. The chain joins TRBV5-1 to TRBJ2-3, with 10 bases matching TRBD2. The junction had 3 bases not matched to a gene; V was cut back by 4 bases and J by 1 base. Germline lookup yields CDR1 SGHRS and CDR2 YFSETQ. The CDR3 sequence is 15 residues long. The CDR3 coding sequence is TGCGCCAGCAGCCCAGGACTAGCGGGCACAGATACGCAGTATTTT. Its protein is CASSPGLAGTDTQYF.

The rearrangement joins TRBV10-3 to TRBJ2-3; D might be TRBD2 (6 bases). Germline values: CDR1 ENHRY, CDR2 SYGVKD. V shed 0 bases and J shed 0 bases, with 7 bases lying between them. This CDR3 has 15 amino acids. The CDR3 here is CAISESAGSTDTQYF. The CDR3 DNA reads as TGTGCCATCAGTGAGTCGGCGGGGAGCACAGATACGCAGTATTTT.

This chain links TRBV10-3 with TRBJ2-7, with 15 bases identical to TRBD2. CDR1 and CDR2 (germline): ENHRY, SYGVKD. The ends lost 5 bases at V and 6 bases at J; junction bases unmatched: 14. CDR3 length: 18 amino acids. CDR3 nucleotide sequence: TGTGCCATCAGTTCCTCCCCGGGACTAGCGGGAGGCGGCAGCGAGCAGTACTTC. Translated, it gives CAISSSPGLAGGGSEQYF.

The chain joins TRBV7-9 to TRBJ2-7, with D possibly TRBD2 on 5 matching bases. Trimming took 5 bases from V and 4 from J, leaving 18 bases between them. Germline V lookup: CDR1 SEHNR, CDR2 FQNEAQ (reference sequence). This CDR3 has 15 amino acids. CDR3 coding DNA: TGTGCCAGCAGCCCCGCGCGGGCAGGACCTTACGAGCAGTACTTC. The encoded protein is CASSPARAGPYEQYF.

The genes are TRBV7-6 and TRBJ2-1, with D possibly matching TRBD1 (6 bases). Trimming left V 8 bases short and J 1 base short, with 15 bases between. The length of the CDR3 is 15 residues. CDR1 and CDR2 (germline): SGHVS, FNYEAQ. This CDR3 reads CASGPQGVSYNEQFF. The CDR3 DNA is TGTGCCAGCGGCCCACAGGGCGTATCCTACAATGAGCAGTTCTTC.

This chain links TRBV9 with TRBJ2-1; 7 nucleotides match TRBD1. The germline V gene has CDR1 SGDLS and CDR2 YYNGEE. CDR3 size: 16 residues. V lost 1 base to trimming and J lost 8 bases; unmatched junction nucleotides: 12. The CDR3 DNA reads TGTGCCAGCAGCGTACGAGGGAGCAGGGGGAGTGATGAGCAGTTCTTC. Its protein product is CASSVRGSRGSDEQFF.

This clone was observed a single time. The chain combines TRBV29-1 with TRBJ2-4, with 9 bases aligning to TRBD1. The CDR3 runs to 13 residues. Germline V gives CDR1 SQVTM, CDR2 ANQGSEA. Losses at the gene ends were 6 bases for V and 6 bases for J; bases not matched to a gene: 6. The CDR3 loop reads CSVVGTGLNIQYF. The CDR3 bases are TGCAGCGTCGTTGGGACAGGGTTAAACATTCAGTACTTC.

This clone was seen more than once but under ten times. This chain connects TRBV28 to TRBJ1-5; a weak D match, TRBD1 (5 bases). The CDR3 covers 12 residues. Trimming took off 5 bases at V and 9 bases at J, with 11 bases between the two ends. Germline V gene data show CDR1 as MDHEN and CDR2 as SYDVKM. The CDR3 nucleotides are TGTGCCAGCAGTATTCAGGGTCGGCCCCAGCATTTT. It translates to CASSIQGRPQHF.

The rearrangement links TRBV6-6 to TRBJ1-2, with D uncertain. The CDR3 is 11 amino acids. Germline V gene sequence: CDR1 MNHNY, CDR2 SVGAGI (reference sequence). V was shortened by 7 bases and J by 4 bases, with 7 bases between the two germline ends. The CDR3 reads CASTRGYGYTF. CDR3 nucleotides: TGTGCCAGCACGAGAGGCTATGGCTACACCTTC.

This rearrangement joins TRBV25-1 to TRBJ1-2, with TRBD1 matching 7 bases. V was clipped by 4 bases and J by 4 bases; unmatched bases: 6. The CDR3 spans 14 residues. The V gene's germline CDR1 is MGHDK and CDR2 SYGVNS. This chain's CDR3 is CASSVPGTVYGYTF. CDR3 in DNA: TGTGCCAGCAGTGTCCCCGGGACAGTCTATGGCTACACCTTC.

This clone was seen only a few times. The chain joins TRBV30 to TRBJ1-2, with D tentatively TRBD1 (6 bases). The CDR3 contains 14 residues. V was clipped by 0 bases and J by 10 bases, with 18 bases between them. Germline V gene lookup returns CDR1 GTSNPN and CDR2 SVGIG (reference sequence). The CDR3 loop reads CAWSVQSGTLSYTF. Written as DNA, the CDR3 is TGTGCCTGGAGTGTACAATCTGGGACACTGTCCTACACCTTC.

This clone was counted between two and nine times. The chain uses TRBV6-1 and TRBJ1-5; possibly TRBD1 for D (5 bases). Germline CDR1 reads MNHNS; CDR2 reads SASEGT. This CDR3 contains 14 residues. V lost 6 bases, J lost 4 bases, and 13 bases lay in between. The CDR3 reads CASSVQGANQPQHF. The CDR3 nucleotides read TGTGCCAGCAGCGTCCAGGGCGCGAATCAGCCCCAGCATTTT.

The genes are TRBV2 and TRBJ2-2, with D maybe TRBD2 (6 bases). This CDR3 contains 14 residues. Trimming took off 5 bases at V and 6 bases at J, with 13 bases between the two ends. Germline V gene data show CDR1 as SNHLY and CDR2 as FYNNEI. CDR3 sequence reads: CASSSQGGAGELFF. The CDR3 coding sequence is TGTGCCAGCAGTAGTCAGGGAGGAGCCGGGGAGCTGTTTTTT.

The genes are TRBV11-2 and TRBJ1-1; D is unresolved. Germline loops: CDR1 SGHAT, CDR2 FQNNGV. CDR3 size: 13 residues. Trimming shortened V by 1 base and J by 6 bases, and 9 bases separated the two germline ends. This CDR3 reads CASSLVRVAEAFF. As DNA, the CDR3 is TGTGCCAGCAGCTTAGTAAGGGTAGCTGAAGCTTTCTTT.

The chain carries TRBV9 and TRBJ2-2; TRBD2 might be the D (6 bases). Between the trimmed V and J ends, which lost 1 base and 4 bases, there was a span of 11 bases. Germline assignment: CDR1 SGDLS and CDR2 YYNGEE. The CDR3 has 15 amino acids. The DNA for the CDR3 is TGTGCCAGCAGCGTAAGAGGACTAAGCACCGGGGAGCTGTTTTTT. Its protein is CASSVRGLSTGELFF.

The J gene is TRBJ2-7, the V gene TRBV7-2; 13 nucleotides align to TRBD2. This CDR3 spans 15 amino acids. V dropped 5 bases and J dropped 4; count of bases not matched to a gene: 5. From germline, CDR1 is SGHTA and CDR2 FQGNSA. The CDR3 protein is CASSPGTSGAYEQYF. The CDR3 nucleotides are TGTGCCAGCAGCCCCGGGACTAGCGGGGCTTACGAGCAGTACTTC.

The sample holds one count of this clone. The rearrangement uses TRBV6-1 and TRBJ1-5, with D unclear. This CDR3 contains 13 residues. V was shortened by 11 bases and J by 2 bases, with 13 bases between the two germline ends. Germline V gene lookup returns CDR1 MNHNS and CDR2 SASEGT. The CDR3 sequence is CASKWERNQPQHF. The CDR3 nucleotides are TGTGCCTCAAAATGGGAGCGCAATCAGCCCCAGCATTTT.

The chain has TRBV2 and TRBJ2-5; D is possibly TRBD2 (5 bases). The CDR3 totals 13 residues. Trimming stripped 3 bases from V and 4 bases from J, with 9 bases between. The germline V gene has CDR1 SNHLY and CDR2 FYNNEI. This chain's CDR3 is CASSDTAGETQYF. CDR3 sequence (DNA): TGTGCCAGCAGTGACACGGCGGGAGAGACCCAGTACTTC.

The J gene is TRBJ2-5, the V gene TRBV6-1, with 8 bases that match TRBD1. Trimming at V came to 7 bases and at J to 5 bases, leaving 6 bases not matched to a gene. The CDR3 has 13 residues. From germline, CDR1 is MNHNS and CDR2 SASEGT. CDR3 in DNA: TGTGCCAGCATCGGCAGGGGGCCGGAGACCCAGTACTTC. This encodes CASIGRGPETQYF.

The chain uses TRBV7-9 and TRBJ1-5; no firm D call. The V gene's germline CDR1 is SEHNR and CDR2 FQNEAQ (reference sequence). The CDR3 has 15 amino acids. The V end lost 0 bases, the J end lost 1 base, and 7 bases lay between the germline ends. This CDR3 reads CASSLAISSNQPQHF. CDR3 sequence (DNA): TGTGCCAGCAGCTTAGCGATATCCAGCAATCAGCCCCAGCATTTT.

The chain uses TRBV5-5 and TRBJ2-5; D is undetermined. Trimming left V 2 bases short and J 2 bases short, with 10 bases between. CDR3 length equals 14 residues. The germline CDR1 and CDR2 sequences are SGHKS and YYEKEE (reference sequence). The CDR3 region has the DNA TGTGCCAGCAGCTTTTCGGTCAGGCAAGAGACCCAGTACTTC. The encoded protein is CASSFSVRQETQYF.

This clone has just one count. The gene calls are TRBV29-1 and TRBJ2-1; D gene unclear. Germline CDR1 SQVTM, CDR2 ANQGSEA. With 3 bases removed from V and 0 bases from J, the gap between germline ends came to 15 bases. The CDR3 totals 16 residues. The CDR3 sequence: CSVDRRGLSSYNEQFF. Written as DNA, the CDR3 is TGCAGCGTTGATAGGCGCGGCCTTAGCTCCTACAATGAGCAGTTCTTC.

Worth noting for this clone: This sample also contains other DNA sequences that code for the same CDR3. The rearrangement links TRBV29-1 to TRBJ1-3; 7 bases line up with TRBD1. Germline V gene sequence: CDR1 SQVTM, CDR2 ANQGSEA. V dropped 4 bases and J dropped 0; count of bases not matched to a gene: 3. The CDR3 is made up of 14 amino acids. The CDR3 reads CSVGQGGSGNTIYF. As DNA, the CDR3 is TGCAGCGTTGGACAGGGCGGCTCTGGAAACACCATATATTTT.

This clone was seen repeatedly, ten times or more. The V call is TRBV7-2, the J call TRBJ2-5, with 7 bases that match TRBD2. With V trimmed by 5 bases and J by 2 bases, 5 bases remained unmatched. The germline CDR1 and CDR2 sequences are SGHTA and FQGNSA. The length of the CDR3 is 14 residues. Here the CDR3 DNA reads TGTGCCAGCAGCGCCTCGGGGGGTCAAGAGACCCAGTACTTC. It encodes CASSASGGQETQYF.